Listed here are 15 T cell receptor beta chains from one sample, sequenced in a study of patients and donors after allogeneic stem cell transplantation. Each CDR3 protein is one row after TCRdb ran MiXCR on the RT-PCR reads. The table shows over 350,000 distinct CDR3 sequences, with around 16% occurring only once. Sequenced material: blood, either unsorted or a sorted T cell fraction (not recorded which). These receptors came from a human donor who was either an allogeneic HSCT recipient or a stem cell or donor lymphocyte infusion donor (not recorded which). It is not recorded whose cells these are; they may come from a transplant donor.

The chain employs TRBV20-1 and TRBJ2-2; D is uncertain. CDR1 and CDR2 (germline): DFQATT, SNEGSKA (reference sequence). CDR3 length: 13 residues. Trimming stripped 4 bases from V and 3 bases from J, with 9 bases between. This chain's CDR3 is CSATNRDTGELFF. The DNA for the CDR3 is TGCAGTGCTACAAACAGAGACACCGGGGAGCTGTTTTTT.

This clonotype was counted ten times or more. The chain is built from TRBV10-3 and TRBJ1-2, with TRBD1 identical over 9 bases. The germline CDR1 and CDR2 sequences are ENHRY and SYGVKD. The CDR3 is 15 amino acids. The J segment lost 4 bases and the V segment lost 4 bases, leaving 7 bases of the junction unmatched. CDR3 residues: CAISGTGARFYGYTF. CDR3 bases: TGTGCCATCAGTGGGACAGGGGCGCGCTTCTATGGCTACACCTTC.

This clonotype appeared many times. The chain couples TRBV5-1 to TRBJ2-7, with 10 bases that match TRBD2. Germline CDR1 and CDR2: SGHRS and YFSETQ. CDR3 length: 17 residues. V was clipped by 4 bases and J by 3 bases; unmatched bases: 13. CDR3 sequence (DNA): TGCGCCAGCAGCGCCACCGGACTAGCGGTTAAATTCTACGAGCAGTACTTC. It encodes CASSATGLAVKFYEQYF.

This clonotype was counted only a few times. The chain recombines TRBV5-1 with TRBJ2-7; the D call may be TRBD1 or TRBD2 (5 bases each). The CDR3 length is 14 residues. Germline V lookup: CDR1 SGHRS, CDR2 YFSETQ. Trimming removed 4 bases from V and 5 bases from J, with 16 bases in between. The CDR3 region has the DNA TGCGCCAGCAGCGTTGCCGGGACGAGGAACGAGCAGTACTTC. It encodes CASSVAGTRNEQYF.

The chain joins TRBV20-1 to TRBJ1-5; D uncertain. The germline V and J ends were trimmed by 1 base and 5 bases, with 15 bases remaining between them. CDR3 size: 15 residues. Looked up from germline, CDR1 is DFQATT and CDR2 is SNEGSKA (reference sequence). The CDR3 nucleotides are TGCAGTGCTAGAGCGACTCCCGGAAGCCATCAGCCCCAGCATTTT. It yields the protein CSARATPGSHQPQHF.

The chain combines TRBV12-3 or TRBV12-4 with TRBJ1-2; D remains unclear. V was cut by 3 bases and J by 2 bases, with 10 bases left in between. The CDR3 consists of 14 residues. CDR3 sequence reads: CASSFGSINYGYTF. CDR3 DNA sequence: TGTGCCAGCAGTTTCGGCAGTATAAACTATGGCTACACCTTC.

This clonotype was seen a few times. The CDR3 here is CSVGSLAVSYEQYF. The DNA for the CDR3 is TGCAGCGTTGGATCCCTAGCGGTCTCCTACGAGCAGTACTTC. J is TRBJ2-7 and V is TRBV29-1, with 7 bases aligning to TRBD2. Germline V lookup: CDR1 SQVTM, CDR2 ANQGSEA. J gave up 0 bases and V 4 bases, and 6 bases lay outside the gene matches. The CDR3 consists of 14 residues.

This clonotype was detected only a few times. The chain employs TRBV6-1 and TRBJ2-3, with 8 bases matching TRBD2. V shed 7 bases, J shed 4 bases, and the junction held 7 bases outside the gene matches. Germline V gene lookup returns CDR1 MNHNS and CDR2 SASEGT. The CDR3 runs to 14 residues. Here the CDR3 reads CASKGGRIPDTQYF. The CDR3 coding sequence is TGTGCCAGCAAAGGCGGGAGGATTCCAGATACGCAGTATTTT.

This clonotype was observed a handful of times. The V and J genes are TRBV12-3 or TRBV12-4 and TRBJ2-3; D perhaps matches TRBD2 (5 bases). This CDR3 has 14 residues. The V end lost 6 bases, the J end lost 2 bases, and 12 bases lay between the germline ends. The CDR3 DNA reads TGTGCCAGCAGCCGCTCCCGGGACACAGATACGCAGTATTTT. As protein: CASSRSRDTDTQYF.

The chain recombines TRBV29-1 with TRBJ2-7; no firm D call. The germline V gene encodes CDR1 SQVTM and CDR2 ANQGSEA. V dropped 0 bases and J dropped 5 bases, with 8 bases sitting between them. The CDR3 spans 12 residues. CDR3 loop: CSVEEVDHEQYF. The CDR3 DNA follows: TGCAGCGTTGAAGAAGTGGATCACGAGCAGTACTTC.

Written as DNA, the CDR3 is TGTGCCACGGCGGGAGAGGGGGGTTTTTGGACCGGGGAGCTGTTTTTT. As protein: CATAGEGGFWTGELFF. The chain couples TRBV6-1 to TRBJ2-2; D is possibly TRBD2 (7 bases). Germline CDR1 MNHNS, CDR2 SASEGT. Trimming shortened V by 10 bases and J by 5 bases, and 23 bases separated the two germline ends. The CDR3 spans 16 residues.

At least ten counts were recorded for this clonotype. This sequence joins TRBV6-1 and TRBJ1-1, with D possibly being TRBD1 (5 bases). Germline CDR1 is MNHNS and CDR2 is SASEGT. The CDR3 sequence is 15 residues long. The V and J ends lost 1 base and 3 bases respectively, with 12 bases between them. For the CDR3, the DNA is TGTGCCAGCAGTGAAGGAAGGGGAAAAGACACTGAAGCTTTCTTT. This codes for CASSEGRGKDTEAFF.

The chain employs TRBV15 and TRBJ2-7, with D tentatively TRBD1 or TRBD2 (6 bases each). Germline V lookup: CDR1 LNHNV, CDR2 YYDKDF (reference sequence). V dropped 2 bases and J dropped 1 base, with 9 bases sitting between them. The CDR3 runs 14 residues. CDR3 bases: TGTGCCACCAGCAGAAGGGGGACTTCCTACGAGCAGTACTTC. As protein: CATSRRGTSYEQYF.

The chain links TRBV9 to TRBJ2-7, with D possibly being TRBD1 or TRBD2 (6 bases each). This CDR3 is built from 15 residues. V was cut by 4 bases and J by 5 bases, with 19 bases left in between. Germline assignment: CDR1 SGDLS and CDR2 YYNGEE. CDR3 amino acids: CASSTRTAGPHEQYF. CDR3 in DNA: TGTGCCAGCAGCACTCGGACAGCGGGTCCCCACGAGCAGTACTTC.

J is TRBJ2-7 and V is TRBV5-1; D may be TRBD1 or TRBD2 (6 bases each). This CDR3 contains 14 residues. Germline CDR1 and CDR2: SGHRS and YFSETQ. V gave up 5 bases and J gave up 5 bases, with 17 bases separating them. CDR3 coding DNA: TGCGCCAGCAGGTACCCGGGGGCAGGGGACGAGCAGTACTTC. It encodes CASRYPGAGDEQYF.